This T cell receptor beta chain was found in a study of T cell clonotyping in hematopoietic cell transplantation. Study at large: Blood collection times were about day -28 and days 30, 100, 180 posttransplant. Regarding the study as a whole: Few recipient clonotypes overlapped donors; over 95% were de novo at given depth. Without cell sorting, CD4 versus CD8 contributions remain unresolved. Recipient TCR diversity dropped after transplant; expanded clonotypes rose from day 30 to 180.

The method was immunoSEQ multiplex PCR; TCRdb's version includes in-frame clones alone and lacks a portion of them. The sample contains some 8,400 clones, about 89% of which appear only once. About this clone itself: Its antigen is as yet unknown.

Sequences were derived from peripheral blood mononuclear cells, sampled at the time of graft-versus-host disease after allogeneic stem cell transplant. This clonotype was obtained from a male patient aged 55-69 years who had an allogeneic stem cell transplant from a related donor, so the T cells may come from the graft donor. Some clones in this sample may be carry-over from other donors' samples.

CDR3 sequence: CASSQFQGEKLFF. In nucleotides, the CDR3 is TGCGCCAGCAGCCAGTTTCAAGGCGAAAAACTGTTTTTT. The chain uses TRBV4-1 and TRBJ1-4; unclear D gene. Per germline, CDR1 MGHRA and CDR2 YSYEKL. The length of the CDR3 is 13 residues. With 3 bases removed from V and 8 bases from J, the gap between germline ends came to 10 bases.